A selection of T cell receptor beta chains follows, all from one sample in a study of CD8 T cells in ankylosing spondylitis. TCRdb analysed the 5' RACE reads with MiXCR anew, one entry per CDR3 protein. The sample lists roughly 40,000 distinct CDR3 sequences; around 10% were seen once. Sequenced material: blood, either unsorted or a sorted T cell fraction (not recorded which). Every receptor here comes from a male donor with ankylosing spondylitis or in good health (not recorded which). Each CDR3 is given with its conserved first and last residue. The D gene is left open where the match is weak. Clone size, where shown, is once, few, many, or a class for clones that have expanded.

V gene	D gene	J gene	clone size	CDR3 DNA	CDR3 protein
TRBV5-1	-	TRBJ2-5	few	TGCGCCAGCAGCACTGACAGGATCCAAGAGACCCAGTACTTC	CASSTDRIQETQYF
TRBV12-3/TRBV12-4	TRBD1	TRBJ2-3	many	TGTGCCAGCAGTGTGCGACAGGGGGCCGTGGATACGCAGTATTTT	CASSVRQGAVDTQYF
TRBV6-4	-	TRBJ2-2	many	TGTGCCAGCAGTGTGCGGAGGAACACCGGGGAGCTGTTTTTT	CASSVRRNTGELFF
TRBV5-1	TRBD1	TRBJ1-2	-	TGCGCCAGCAGCCCGGCCGGGACAGCGGATGGCTACACCTTC	CASSPAGTADGYTF
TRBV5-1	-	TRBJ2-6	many	TGCGCCAGCAGCTTCCCTAGCGTTGGGGCCAACGTCCTGACTTTC	CASSFPSVGANVLTF
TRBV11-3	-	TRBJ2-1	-	TGTGCCAGCAGTGGAGGGATCTCCTACAATGAGCAGTTCTTC	CASSGGISYNEQFF
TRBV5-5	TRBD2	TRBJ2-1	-	TGTGCCAGCAGCTTGGCGGGGGGGCGGGGTGAGCAGTTCTTC	CASSLAGGRGEQFF
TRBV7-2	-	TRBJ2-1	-	TGTGCCAGCAGCAAGGAAAGACAGCAGTTCTTC	CASSKERQQFF
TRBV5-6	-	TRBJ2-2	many	TGTGCCAGCAGCTTGGTTGGACAGACGCACCCCGGGGAGCTGTTTTTT	CASSLVGQTHPGELFF
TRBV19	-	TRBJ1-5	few	TGTGCCAGTAGTAGCGTCGTGGGCAGAAAGAGTCAGCCCCAGCATTTT	CASSSVVGRKSQPQHF
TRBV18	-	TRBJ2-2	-	TGTGCCAGCTCACCGATGAAGAGCGGGGAGCTGTTTTTT	CASSPMKSGELFF
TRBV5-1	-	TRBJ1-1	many	TGCGCCAGCAGCTTGATAGGGGTCGGGCGGAACACTGAAGCTTTCTTT	CASSLIGVGRNTEAFF
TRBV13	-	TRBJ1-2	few	TGTGCCAGCAGCTCGACATACAACTATGGCTACACCTTC	CASSSTYNYGYTF
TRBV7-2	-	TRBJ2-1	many	TGTGCCAGCAGAGGACGGGACAATGAGCAGTTCTTC	CASRGRDNEQFF
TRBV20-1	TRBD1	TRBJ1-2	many	TGCAGTGCTAGAGATTTGGACAGGGCGATATATGGCTACACCTTC	CSARDLDRAIYGYTF
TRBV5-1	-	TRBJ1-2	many	TGCGCCAGCAGCTTGGCCCCCTTTCAGCCCAACTATGGCTACACCTTC	CASSLAPFQPNYGYTF
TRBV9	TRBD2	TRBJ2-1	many	TGTGCCAGCAGCCTTAGCGGGGACACATACAATGAGCAGTTCTTC	CASSLSGDTYNEQFF
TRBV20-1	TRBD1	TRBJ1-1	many	TGCAGTGCTAGAGGAGTTGACAGGGGGGCCACTGAAGCTTTCTTT	CSARGVDRGATEAFF
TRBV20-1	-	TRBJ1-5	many	TGCAGTGCTAGAGGCAATCAGCCCCAGCATTTT	CSARGNQPQHF
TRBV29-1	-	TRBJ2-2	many	TGCAGCGTTTGGTGGGCCAGGGACGGTACCGGGGAGCTGTTTTTT	CSVWWARDGTGELFF
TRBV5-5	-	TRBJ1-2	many	TGTGCCAGCAGCTTGATTCAACCCTATGGCTACACCTTC	CASSLIQPYGYTF
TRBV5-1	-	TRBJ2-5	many	TGCGCCAGCAGCTATGGAAGGGGAGGAGAGACCCAGTACTTC	CASSYGRGGETQYF
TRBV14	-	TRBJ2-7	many	TGTGCCAGCAGCCAAGGTCGGTTTCCCTACGAGCAGTACTTC	CASSQGRFPYEQYF
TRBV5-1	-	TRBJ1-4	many	TGCGCCAGCAGCTTGGATGCAACTAATGAAAAACTGTTTTTT	CASSLDATNEKLFF
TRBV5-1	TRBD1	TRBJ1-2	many	TGCGCCAGCAGCTTGGAGGGGGCGCGCTATGGCTACACCTTC	CASSLEGARYGYTF
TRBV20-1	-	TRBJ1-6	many	TGCAGTGCTAGTGGTAGGAGCTCCTATAATTCACCCCTCCACTTT	CSASGRSSYNSPLHF
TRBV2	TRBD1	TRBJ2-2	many	TGTGCCAGCTCAGGGGGCCGGGACGGGGAGCTGTTTTTT	CASSGGRDGELFF
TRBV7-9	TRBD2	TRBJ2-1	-	TGTGCCAGCAGCTTTTGGGCGGGAGGACACAATGAGCAGTTCTTC	CASSFWAGGHNEQFF
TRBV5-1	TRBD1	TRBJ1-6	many	TGCGCCAGCAGACCTTGGACAGGGGAATTGGCTTCACCCCTCCACTTT	CASRPWTGELASPLHF
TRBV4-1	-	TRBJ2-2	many	TGCGCCAGCAGCCAAGTGGCGGCCAGGGTGTTGGCCGGGGAGCTGTTTTTT	CASSQVAARVLAGELFF
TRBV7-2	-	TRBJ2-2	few	TGTGCCAGCAGCTTAAGACAGGCGAGCACCGGGGAGCTGTTTTTT	CASSLRQASTGELFF
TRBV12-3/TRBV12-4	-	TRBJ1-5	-	TGTGCCAGCAGGTACTCGGGTCAGCCCCAGCATTTT	CASRYSGQPQHF
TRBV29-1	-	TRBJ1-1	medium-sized	TGCAGCGCTGCAGTGGCAGGGAACACTGAAGCTTTCTTT	CSAAVAGNTEAFF
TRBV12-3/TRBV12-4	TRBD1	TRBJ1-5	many	TGTGCCAGCACCCCAGGGGGGTCTAGCAATCAGCCCCAGCATTTT	CASTPGGSSNQPQHF
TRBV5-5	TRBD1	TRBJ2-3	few	TGTGCCAGCAGCTTGTCCGTGACAGGGGTCGGGGATACGCAGTATTTT	CASSLSVTGVGDTQYF
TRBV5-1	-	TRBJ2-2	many	TGCGCCAGCAAGGCAGGGGCCGAAACCGGGGAGCTGTTTTTT	CASKAGAETGELFF
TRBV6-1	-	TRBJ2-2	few	TGTGCCAGCAGTGAAGGCTTGGTGTTGGGTCTGGTTTATAACACCGGGGAGCTGTTTTTT	CASSEGLVLGLVYNTGELFF
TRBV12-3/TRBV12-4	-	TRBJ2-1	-	TGTGCCAGCAGTCTAGGAATTTTCGGCTACAATGAGCAGTTCTTC	CASSLGIFGYNEQFF
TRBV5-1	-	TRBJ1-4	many	TGCGCCAGCAGCTTGGGACCCGGGGCAGAAAATGAAAAACTGTTTTTT	CASSLGPGAENEKLFF
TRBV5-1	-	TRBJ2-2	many	TGCGCCAGCAGCTTGGGCTATAGTCAGACCGGGGAGCTGTTTTTT	CASSLGYSQTGELFF
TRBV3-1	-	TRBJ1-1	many	TGTGCCAGCAGCCAACAGGGGAACACTGAAGCTTTCTTT	CASSQQGNTEAFF
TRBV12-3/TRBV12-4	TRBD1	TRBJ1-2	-	TGTGCCAGCACCCCGGGACAGGAGAACTATGGCTACACCTTC	CASTPGQENYGYTF
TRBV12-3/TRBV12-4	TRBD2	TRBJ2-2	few	TGTGCCAGCAGCCGGGGGGGCCTTTCCATCGGGGAGCTGTTTTTT	CASSRGGLSIGELFF
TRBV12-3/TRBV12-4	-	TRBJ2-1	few	TGTGCCAGCAGTTTAGTCCAGGGCCCTCGCAATGAGCAGTTCTTC	CASSLVQGPRNEQFF
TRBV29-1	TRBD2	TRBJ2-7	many	TGCAGCGTTGAAGAAGCGGGGTTTTCGTCAAGGTACGAGCAGTACTTC	CSVEEAGFSSRYEQYF
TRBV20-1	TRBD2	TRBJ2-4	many	TGCAGTGCTAGCCCACGCGGGGGTTCCTTAGCCAAAAACATTCAGTACTTC	CSASPRGGSLAKNIQYF
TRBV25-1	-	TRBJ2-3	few	TGTGCCAGCAGTAAGATGGAGGGACAAAAAACAGATACGCAGTATTTT	CASSKMEGQKTDTQYF
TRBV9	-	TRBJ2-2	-	TGTGCCAGCAGCGTAGTCCGGGGGACCCTGAACACCGGGGAGCTGTTTTTT	CASSVVRGTLNTGELFF
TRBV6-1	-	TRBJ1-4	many	TGTGCCAGCACCTCAGGGGTGAAACTGTTTTTT	CASTSGVKLFF
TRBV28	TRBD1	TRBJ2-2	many	TGTGCCAGCAGTTCGGGACAGGGGAACACCGGGGAGCTGTTTTTT	CASSSGQGNTGELFF
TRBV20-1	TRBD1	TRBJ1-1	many	TGCAGTGCTAGTGGGCAGGGGGGCACTGAAGCTTTCTTT	CSASGQGGTEAFF
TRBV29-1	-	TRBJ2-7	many	TGCAGCGTCGGCGACATGAACTACGAGCAGTACTTC	CSVGDMNYEQYF
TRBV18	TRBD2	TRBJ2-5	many	TGTGCCAGCTCACCGGGACTAGCACAAGAGACCCAGTACTTC	CASSPGLAQETQYF
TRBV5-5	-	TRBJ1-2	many	TGTGCCAGCAGCTTGGCGACAGCAGCTAACTATGGCTACACCTTC	CASSLATAANYGYTF
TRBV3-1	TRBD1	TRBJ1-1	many	TGTGCCAGCAGCCTCGCCGGGACAGGGATGAACACTGAAGCTTTCTTT	CASSLAGTGMNTEAFF